This T cell receptor beta chain is drawn from a study of blood T cell repertoires in COVID-19. Study context: The study drew acute and convalescent COVID-19 samples from the United States, Italy and Spain. In each case, the material was cDNA or gDNA derived from T cells, B-cell-depleted T cells, or PBMCs.

Germline V gene lookup returns CDR1 MNHEY and CDR2 SVGAGI. The CDR3 is 11 residues long. Original processing notes: How many nucleated cells were present was estimated from reference gene primer amplification. Some clones are missing from TCRdb's copy, which holds only in-frame ones; the method was immunoSEQ multiplex PCR. V, J and clone size are taken as reported in that table, and D and trimming were inferred from the DNA itself. The top ten clones hold about 14% of a sample with 45,000 or so clones, about four fifths of them seen once. This clone was picked up a small number of times. The germline gene is not matched at one end of the junction; a read error may be the cause.

The sample comprised peripheral blood. This rearrangement joins TRBV6-5 to TRBJ1-1, with unresolved D. The clonotype originates from a human donor in a cohort sampled during active COVID-19. CDR3 in DNA: TGTGCCAGCGGGGAGAACGCTGAAGCTTTCTTT. Protein product: CASGENAEAFF.